These T cell receptor beta chains were read from a single sample in a study of beta chain features in type 1 diabetes. Sequenced by immunoSEQ multiplex PCR; TCRdb stores in-frame clones only, minus some. Among 240,000 or so clones listed, less than 35% were seen once. Source material: central memory CD4+ T cells from blood. The receptors stem from a man younger than 45 in good health. CDR3s include the opening cysteine and the closing phenylalanine or tryptophan. The D gene is left open where the match is weak. Clone size is not always given. Where it is, it says once, few, many or a class for expanded clones.

J gene	D gene	clone size	V gene	CDR3 DNA	CDR3 protein
TRBJ2-5	TRBD1	NA	TRBV6-6	TGTGCCAGCAGTGCGGGACAGGGGAAAGAGACCCAGTACTTC	CASSAGQGKETQYF
TRBJ1-1	NA	few	TRBV29-1	TGCAGCGTTGAAGATGGGCGTGGAGCTTTCTTT	CSVEDGRGAFF
TRBJ2-1	NA	NA	TRBV20-1	TGCAGTGCTACCCAGAACAATGAGCAGTTCTTC	CSATQNNEQFF
TRBJ1-2	NA	NA	TRBV30	TGTGCCTGGGCCCCGCACAGGGTGGTGGGGGGCTACACCTTC	CAWAPHRVVGGYTF
TRBJ2-3	TRBD1	few	TRBV5-1	TGCGCCAGCAGCACCGGACAGGGGGCGCGGGGCACAGATACGCAGTATTTT	CASSTGQGARGTDTQYF
TRBJ1-2	NA	NA	TRBV5-1	TGCGCCAGCAGCTCGGGAGCGAACTATGGCTACACCTTC	CASSSGANYGYTF
TRBJ2-7	NA	NA	TRBV7-9	TGTGCCAGCAGCCACGAGAGCTCCTACGAGCAGTACTTC	CASSHESSYEQYF
TRBJ2-1	NA	NA	TRBV5-1	TGCGCCAGCAGCGAACGTGCGGGGCCGGGGAATGAGCAGTTCTTC	CASSERAGPGNEQFF
TRBJ2-3	NA	few	TRBV11-2	TGTGCCAGCAGCTCGGGGGCGGGGCTAGGCACAGATACGCAGTATTTT	CASSSGAGLGTDTQYF
TRBJ2-4	NA	few	TRBV5-4	TGTGCCAGCAGCCGTCCGGACCGTGTAAACATTCAGTACTTC	CASSRPDRVNIQYF
TRBJ2-1	TRBD2	NA	TRBV7-2	TGTGCCAGCAGTATTGGACTAGCGGGGGGAAATGAGCAGTTCTTC	CASSIGLAGGNEQFF
TRBJ2-3	TRBD2	NA	TRBV5-1	TGCGCCAGCAGCTGGCCAAGAGAAGCGGGGAGCACAGATACGCAGTATTTT	CASSWPREAGSTDTQYF
TRBJ2-1	TRBD2	NA	TRBV7-2	TGTGCCAGCAGCGTCCTCCTTCCGGGACTAGCGGGGGAGAATGAGCAGTTCTTC	CASSVLLPGLAGENEQFF
TRBJ2-1	NA	few	TRBV21-1	TGTGCCAGCACCCTACTAGCGGGAGCTCTGCGGCAGTTCTTC	CASTLLAGALRQFF
TRBJ2-3	TRBD2	NA	TRBV6-1	TGTGCCAGCAGTTCTCAAGCGGGGGGAGTAGATACGCAGTATTTT	CASSSQAGGVDTQYF
TRBJ1-2	NA	NA	TRBV30	TGTGCCTGGAGTGTGGACCTGACTCATGGCTACACCTTC	CAWSVDLTHGYTF
TRBJ1-1	TRBD1	few	TRBV30	TGTGCCTGGATCTCCTCCAGGGGACAGAAGTGGGGAACTGAAGCTTTCTTT	CAWISSRGQKWGTEAFF
TRBJ2-5	NA	NA	TRBV10-3	TGTGCCATCAGTCGGGACAGGCGGGGGGAGACCCAGTACTTC	CAISRDRRGETQYF
TRBJ2-7	TRBD2	NA	TRBV2	TGTGCCAGCAGTCCGACAAGGAGAGGAACTAGCGGACACTACGAGCAGTACTTC	CASSPTRRGTSGHYEQYF
TRBJ1-5	NA	few	TRBV7-2	TGTGCCAGCAGCTTCAAGGGCGCGGGGAATCAGCCCCAGCATTTT	CASSFKGAGNQPQHF
TRBJ2-1	NA	NA	TRBV14	TGTGCCAGCAGCCGTAACCAGCCCATAACGAATGAGCAGTTCTTC	CASSRNQPITNEQFF
TRBJ2-5	TRBD2	few	TRBV29-1	TGCAGCGGCAGGACTAGCGGGCAGACCCAGTACTTC	CSGRTSGQTQYF
TRBJ2-7	TRBD2	NA	TRBV6-5	TGTGCCAGCAGCACTACTAGCGGGGGAGGGTACGAGCAGTACTTC	CASSTTSGGGYEQYF
TRBJ1-4	NA	NA	TRBV2	TGTGCCAGCAGGGAAGCAACTAATGAAAAACTGTTTTTT	CASREATNEKLFF
TRBJ2-3	NA	NA	TRBV9	TGTGCCAGCAGCGTAGCTCACACAGATACGCAGTATTTT	CASSVAHTDTQYF
TRBJ2-2	NA	few	TRBV9	TGTGCCAGCAGCGTTGGGGGAACCGGGGAGCTGTTTTTT	CASSVGGTGELFF
TRBJ2-5	NA	few	TRBV6-5	TGTGCCAGCAGCTTGAACCACCAGTACCAAGAGACCCAGTACTTC	CASSLNHQYQETQYF
TRBJ2-7	TRBD1	few	TRBV28	TGTGCCAGCAGGCCTCCCGGACAGGCCCACGAGCAGTACTTC	CASRPPGQAHEQYF
TRBJ2-7	TRBD2	few	TRBV30	TGTGCCTGGGGGAGGGGCTACTCCTCCTACGAGCAGTACTTC	CAWGRGYSSYEQYF
TRBJ1-1	TRBD1	NA	TRBV5-1	TGCGCCAGCAGCTTGGGAGGGGGCGCCACTGAAGCTTTCTTT	CASSLGGGATEAFF
TRBJ2-7	NA	NA	TRBV7-9	TGTGCCAGCAGCTTAGCGTTCCACCACTACGAGCAGTACTTC	CASSLAFHHYEQYF
TRBJ1-6	TRBD1	once	TRBV6-1	TGTGCCAGCAGTGAAGCGACAGGGGGCGGTTCACCCCTCCACTTT	CASSEATGGGSPLHF